Each of the 26 T cell receptor beta chains below was sequenced from the same sample in a study of PD-1 blockade in classical Hodgkin lymphoma. Produced via immunoSEQ multiplex PCR; TCRdb's table is partial and in-frame only. Of 25,000 to 35,000 clones in the sample, approximately 94% were seen once. Time point specified: newly diagnosed, previously untreated cHL patient sample. Material for sequencing was peripheral blood mononuclear cells (PBMCs). Receptors were obtained from a human donor with classical Hodgkin lymphoma.

This chain links TRBV6-5 with TRBJ1-1, with D perhaps TRBD1 (5 bases). The germline CDR1 and CDR2 sequences are MNHEY and SVGAGI. This CDR3 contains 15 residues. Trimming removed 1 base at V and 2 bases at J, with 11 bases between. The CDR3 sequence is CASSYWGRGNTEAFF. In DNA form, the CDR3 reads TGTGCCAGCAGTTACTGGGGACGAGGAAACACTGAAGCTTTCTTT.

The V and J genes are TRBV7-2 and TRBJ2-2, with D maybe TRBD1 (5 bases). The V gene's germline CDR1 is SGHTA and CDR2 FQGNSA. The CDR3 consists of 16 residues. V was clipped by 5 bases and J by 0 bases, with 13 bases between them. The CDR3 reads CASSPRQLTNTGELFF. The DNA for the CDR3 is TGTGCCAGCAGCCCCAGACAGCTTACGAACACCGGGGAGCTGTTTTTT.

V and J are TRBV2 and TRBJ2-7, with 8 bases lining up with TRBD1. Germline trimming cut 7 bases from V and 3 bases from J; bases unmatched to any gene: 5. From germline, CDR1 is SNHLY and CDR2 FYNNEI. The CDR3 runs to 13 residues. The CDR3 coding sequence is TGTGCCAGCAAAGAGGACAGGGTCTACGAGCAGTACTTC. Protein product: CASKEDRVYEQYF.

This clone is a singleton in its sample. The chain has TRBV5-1 and TRBJ1-1; possibly TRBD1 for D (5 bases). CDR1 SGHRS and CDR2 YFSETQ come from the germline V gene. V was trimmed by 0 bases and J by 4 bases, leaving 10 bases between them. The CDR3 is made up of 14 amino acids. The CDR3 protein is CASSLGGSVTEAFF. The CDR3 DNA reads as TGCGCCAGCAGCTTGGGGGGGAGTGTCACTGAAGCTTTCTTT.

The J gene is TRBJ1-2, the V gene TRBV6-5; D gene uncertain. V lost 2 bases to trimming and J lost 4 bases, with 11 bases between them. This CDR3 is 14 amino acids long. CDR1 and CDR2 (germline): MNHEY, SVGAGI. The chain's CDR3 is CASSYGFPVYGYTF. The CDR3 DNA sequence: TGTGCCAGCAGTTACGGCTTCCCGGTCTATGGCTACACCTTC.

The genes are TRBV6-5 and TRBJ2-1; 7 nucleotides agree with TRBD1. Trimming removed 0 bases from V and 7 bases from J; junction bases left unmatched: 9. Per the germline V gene, CDR1 is MNHEY and CDR2 is SVGAGI. This CDR3 spans 16 amino acids. The CDR3, as DNA: TGTGCCAGCAGTTACTCGCCAGGGGGAATGGTAAATGAGCAGTTCTTC. It codes for CASSYSPGGMVNEQFF.

V and J are TRBV5-4 and TRBJ1-6; TRBD1 matches 7 bases. The CDR3 totals 17 residues. CDR1 SGHNT and CDR2 YYREEE come from the germline V gene (reference sequence). With V trimmed by 4 bases and J by 8 bases, 15 bases remained unmatched. The CDR3 is CASSLISTGVIDSPLHF. DNA for the CDR3: TGTGCCAGCAGCCTAATATCCACAGGGGTTATCGATTCACCCCTCCACTTT.

The chain uses TRBV7-9 and TRBJ1-3, with D possibly being TRBD1 (6 bases). The CDR3 runs 16 residues. Germline loops: CDR1 SEHNR, CDR2 FQNEAQ (reference sequence). V lost 5 bases and J lost 0, with 14 bases in between. DNA of the CDR3: TGTGCCAGCAGCCCCCCCAGGGGAAGCTCTGGAAACACCATATATTTT. Its translation: CASSPPRGSSGNTIYF.

This rearrangement joins TRBV19 to TRBJ1-2; weak D call: TRBD1 (5 bases). Trimming stripped 7 bases from V and 4 bases from J, with 25 bases between. This CDR3 comprises 17 residues. CDR1 and CDR2 (germline): LNHDA, SQIVND (reference sequence). The CDR3 DNA sequence: TGTGCCAGTAAGGAGCTGGGAGGGGAGTCGGTATTCTATGGCTACACCTTC. It encodes CASKELGGESVFYGYTF. The complete variable domain, with remaining parts taken from reference TRBV19 and TRBJ1-2, reads DGGITQSPKYLFRKEGQNVTLSCEQNLNHDAMYWYRQDPGQGLRLIYYSQIVNDFQKGDIAEGYSVSREKKESFPLTVTSAQKNPTAFYLCASKELGGESVFYGYTFGSGTRLTVV.

The V gene is TRBV27, the J gene TRBJ2-3; no firm D call. CDR3 length: 13 amino acids. CDR1 and CDR2 (germline): MNHEY, SMNVEV (reference sequence). The V and J ends lost 3 bases and 1 base respectively, with 5 bases between them. CDR3 residues: CASSFRGTDTQYF. The CDR3 nucleotides are TGTGCCAGCAGTTTTCGGGGCACAGATACGCAGTATTTT.

This clone was recorded only once. The chain links TRBV5-6 to TRBJ2-7; D gene unclear. Trimming cost V 1 base and J 0 bases, with 8 bases left between them. This CDR3 has 14 amino acids. Germline V gene data show CDR1 as SGHDT and CDR2 as YYEEEE. CDR3: CASSLWPSSYEQYF. The CDR3 coding sequence is TGTGCCAGCAGCTTGTGGCCGAGCTCCTACGAGCAGTACTTC. Combining the CDR3 with reference TRBV5-6 and TRBJ2-7 gives the whole variable domain DAGVTQSPTHLIKTRGQQVTLRCSPKSGHDTVSWYQQALGQGPQFIFQYYEEEERQRGNFPDRFSGHQFPNYSSELNVNALLLGDSALYLCASSLWPSSYEQYFGPGTRLTVT.

The chain recombines TRBV11-2 with TRBJ2-2; 7 bases are shared with TRBD1. The V and J ends lost 7 bases and 5 bases, in that order; junction bases with no gene match: 10. Germline V gene lookup returns CDR1 SGHAT and CDR2 FQNNGV. The CDR3 loop spans 15 amino acids. CDR3 region: CASTETGTETGELFF. CDR3 sequence (DNA): TGTGCCAGCACCGAAACTGGGACAGAGACCGGGGAGCTGTTTTTT. Together with reference TRBV11-2 and TRBJ2-2, the CDR3 gives the full variable domain: EAGVAQSPRYKIIEKRQSVAFWCNPISGHATLYWYQQILGQGPKLLIQFQNNGVVDDSQLPKDRFSAERLKGVDSTLKIQPAKLEDSAVYLCASTETGTETGELFFGEGSRLTVL.

This rearrangement joins TRBV4-1 to TRBJ1-1; D is ambiguous. The V end lost 4 bases, the J end lost 5 bases, and 11 bases lay between the germline ends. Per the germline V gene, CDR1 is MGHRA and CDR2 is YSYEKL. The CDR3 runs 13 residues. The CDR3 nucleotides are TGCGCCAGCAGCCCACCGTTATCGACTGAAGCTTTCTTT. Amino acids: CASSPPLSTEAFF.

The chain recombines TRBV27 with TRBJ1-1, with unresolved D. The germline V gene has CDR1 MNHEY and CDR2 SMNVEV (reference sequence). The CDR3 sequence is 14 residues long. V shed 4 bases and J shed 4 bases, with 13 bases lying between them. CDR3 region: CASSYGEGVTEAFF. The CDR3 DNA reads TGTGCCAGCAGTTATGGGGAAGGCGTCACTGAAGCTTTCTTT.

The chain uses TRBV23-1 and TRBJ1-1, with 7 nucleotides matching TRBD1. TRBV23-1 is an ORF for which the function is uncertain. The CDR3 spans 14 residues. J was trimmed by 1 base and V by 10 bases; bases with no gene match: 9. The CDR3 DNA follows: TGCGCCACCACAGGAGGGGGCTCGAACACTGAAGCTTTCTTT. Its protein is CATTGGGSNTEAFF.

V usage is TRBV10-3 and J usage is TRBJ1-1, with D perhaps matching TRBD1 (5 bases). Deletions cut 8 bases from V and 4 bases from J, with 11 bases between. This CDR3 has 12 residues. Germline V lookup: CDR1 ENHRY, CDR2 SYGVKD. The CDR3 loop reads CAIGGSGTEAFF. CDR3 nucleotide sequence: TGTGCCATCGGGGGGTCGGGCACTGAAGCTTTCTTT.

The chain employs TRBV28 and TRBJ1-2; D uncertain. Germline CDR1 is MDHEN and CDR2 is SYDVKM. The CDR3 is 14 residues long. Trimming removed 1 base from V and 4 bases from J, with 10 bases in between. For the CDR3, the DNA is TGTGCCAGCAGTTTATCTGGAGGCGGCTATGGCTACACCTTC. Protein product: CASSLSGGGYGYTF.

As DNA, the CDR3 is TGCGCCAGCAGCCTCCAGCCCAGCGGGGACACCGGGGAGCTGTTTTTT. This sequence encodes CASSLQPSGDTGELFF. The chain joins TRBV5-1 to TRBJ2-2; 7 nucleotides line up with TRBD2. The CDR3 extends over 16 amino acids. Unmatched junction bases numbered 9, after V lost 4 bases and J lost 3 bases. CDR1 SGHRS and CDR2 YFSETQ come from the germline V gene.

The genes are TRBV2 and TRBJ2-7; D not resolved. Germline CDR1 and CDR2: SNHLY and FYNNEI. This CDR3 region has 16 residues. The germline V and J ends were trimmed by 2 bases and 4 bases, with 18 bases remaining between them. Here the CDR3 reads CASSEPSMEKRYEQYF. The CDR3 nucleotides are TGTGCCAGCAGTGAACCCTCCATGGAGAAACGGTACGAGCAGTACTTC.

The rearrangement joins TRBV7-2 to TRBJ1-5; D may be TRBD1 (6 bases). The CDR3 is made up of 16 amino acids. Germline CDR1 is SGHTA and CDR2 is FQGNSA. V gave up 1 base and J gave up 9 bases, with 19 bases separating them. CDR3 amino acids: CASSLEGVTSWRPQHF. CDR3 sequence (DNA): TGTGCCAGCAGCTTAGAGGGGGTAACAAGCTGGAGGCCCCAGCATTTT.

This chain connects TRBV7-8 to TRBJ1-1; tentative D call: TRBD1 (5 bases). The CDR3 contains 13 residues. Germline values: CDR1 SGHVS, CDR2 FQNEAQ. The ends were cut back, 7 bases at V and 3 bases at J, with 12 bases in the middle. The CDR3 is CASTSLGDTEAFF. As DNA, the CDR3 is TGTGCCAGCACCTCCTTGGGGGACACTGAAGCTTTCTTT.

The CDR3, as DNA: TGTGCCAGCAGTGGACGGCAAGAGACCCAGTACTTC. Translating it yields CASSGRQETQYF. The genes are TRBV2 and TRBJ2-5; no clear D gene. The V gene's germline CDR1 is SNHLY and CDR2 FYNNEI. The CDR3 loop spans 12 amino acids. Trimming cost V 4 bases and J 2 bases, with 5 bases left between them.

This sequence joins TRBV2 and TRBJ1-1; no clear D. The V gene lost 3 bases and the J gene lost 7 bases, with 18 bases spanning the gap. CDR3 size: 15 residues. Germline assignment: CDR1 SNHLY and CDR2 FYNNEI. CDR3 loop: CASSELRVSGGEAFF. The CDR3 nucleotides read TGTGCCAGCAGTGAGCTAAGGGTCTCGGGAGGTGAAGCTTTCTTT.

The chain recombines TRBV7-9 with TRBJ2-1; weak D call: TRBD2 (5 bases). The V end lost 2 bases, the J end lost 7 bases, and 21 bases lay between the germline ends. CDR3 size: 17 residues. Germline loops: CDR1 SEHNR, CDR2 FQNEAQ (reference sequence). CDR3 nucleotide sequence: TGTGCCAGCAGCTTAAGGTCTTCTCTAGCCAGACATAATGAGCAGTTCTTC. Protein: CASSLRSSLARHNEQFF.

The chain combines TRBV5-1 with TRBJ1-1; D gene uncertain. CDR1 SGHRS and CDR2 YFSETQ come from the germline V gene. The CDR3 sequence is 12 residues long. V was shortened by 0 bases and J by 7 bases, with 7 bases between the two germline ends. The CDR3 sequence is CASSLGPGEAFF. DNA of the CDR3: TGCGCCAGCAGCTTGGGTCCAGGTGAAGCTTTCTTT.

The chain is built from TRBV2 and TRBJ2-1, with 8 bases fitting TRBD2. Trimming cost V 10 bases and J 2 bases; bases outside gene matches: 10. The CDR3 runs 15 residues. Germline CDR1 reads SNHLY; CDR2 reads FYNNEI. The CDR3 bases are TGTGCCATTTCCCTACCGGGAGGGACCTACAATGAGCAGTTCTTC. This encodes CAISLPGGTYNEQFF.